Listed below are T cell receptor beta chains from one sample, sequenced in a study of blood T cell repertoires in COVID-19. Generated by immunoSEQ multiplex PCR, the TCRdb table keeps only in-frame clones and is missing some. The table includes under 250,000 clones, around 83% detected once. The sample was peripheral blood. The receptors derive from a man aged 40-49 years with active or convalescent COVID-19. CDR3s include the opening cysteine and the closing phenylalanine or tryptophan. Fields, in order: V gene, D gene, clone size, J gene, CDR3 DNA, CDR3 protein. D genes are given only for firm matches. Rows may omit the clone size; those that give it use once, few, many or a size class.

V: TRBV5-5; D: .; size: .; J: TRBJ1-5; DNA: TGTGCCAGCAGCTTGGTCCCCACGGGAGATCAGCCCCAGCATTTT; CDR3: CASSLVPTGDQPQHF
V: TRBV19; D: .; size: once; J: TRBJ2-5; DNA: TGTGCCAGTAGTATTTCGGCAGGGCAAGAGACCCAGTACTTC; CDR3: CASSISAGQETQYF
V: TRBV14; D: .; size: .; J: TRBJ1-6; DNA: TGTGCCAGCAGCCAAGGGACAGCCAATTCACCCCTCCACTTT; CDR3: CASSQGTANSPLHF
V: TRBV12-3/TRBV12-4; D: .; size: .; J: TRBJ1-6; DNA: TGTGCCAGCAGTCCCACGGCGGTCGGGGCCCTCCACTTT; CDR3: CASSPTAVGALHF
V: TRBV7-6; D: TRBD2; size: .; J: TRBJ2-3; DNA: TGTGCCAGCAGCTTATCCGCGGGAGGGGGGGACGCAGATACGCAGTATTTT; CDR3: CASSLSAGGGDADTQYF
V: TRBV19; D: .; size: .; J: TRBJ2-2; DNA: TGTGCCAGTGCGGACAGGAACACCGGGGAGCTGTTTTTT; CDR3: CASADRNTGELFF
V: TRBV9; D: TRBD1; size: .; J: TRBJ1-2; DNA: TGTGCCAGCAGTTTAACCGGGACAGGACTCTATGGCTACACCTTC; CDR3: CASSLTGTGLYGYTF
V: TRBV19; D: TRBD1; size: .; J: TRBJ1-6; DNA: TGTGCCAGTAGTATAAGGGAGGTAGGGGGCAATTCACCCCTCCACTTT; CDR3: CASSIREVGGNSPLHF
V: TRBV15; D: .; size: .; J: TRBJ2-2; DNA: TGTGCCACCAGCAGATTCACACCCGGGGAGCTGTTTTTT; CDR3: CATSRFTPGELFF
V: TRBV30; D: .; size: .; J: TRBJ2-1; DNA: TGTGCCTGGAGTTTCGGCGGGAACTCCTACAATGAGCAGTTCTTC; CDR3: CAWSFGGNSYNEQFF
V: TRBV7-2; D: .; size: .; J: TRBJ1-1; DNA: TGTGCCAGCAGCTCGCTACAGGGCGCCAACACTGAAGCTTTCTTT; CDR3: CASSSLQGANTEAFF
V: TRBV27; D: TRBD1; size: .; J: TRBJ2-2; DNA: TGTGCCAGCAGTTTAGTAGCACAGGGGGCCGCGAACACCGGGGAGCTGTTTTTT; CDR3: CASSLVAQGAANTGELFF
V: TRBV2; D: .; size: .; J: TRBJ1-5; DNA: TGTGCCAGCAGTCCTCCCGTGGGAGGCAATCAGCCCCAGCATTTT; CDR3: CASSPPVGGNQPQHF